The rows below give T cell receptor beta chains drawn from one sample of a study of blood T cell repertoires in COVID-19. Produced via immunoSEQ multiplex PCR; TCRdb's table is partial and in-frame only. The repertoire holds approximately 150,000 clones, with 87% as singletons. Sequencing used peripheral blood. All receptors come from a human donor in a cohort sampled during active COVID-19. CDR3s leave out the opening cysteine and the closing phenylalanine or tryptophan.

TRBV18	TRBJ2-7	ASSPAGGEQY
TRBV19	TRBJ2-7	ASSNPSGPYEQY
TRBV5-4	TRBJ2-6	ASSPGTVSGANVLT
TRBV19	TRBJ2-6	ASSILGQAGANVLT
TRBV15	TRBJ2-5	ATQGAGYQETQY
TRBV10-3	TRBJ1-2	AINTGANYGYT
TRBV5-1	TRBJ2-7	ASSLPPGNRYEQY
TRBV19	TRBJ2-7	ASSVSGESYEQY
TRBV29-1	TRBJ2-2	SVEVPGTGELF
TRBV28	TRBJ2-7	ASSLEGQGAYEQY
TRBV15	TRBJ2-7	ATSFSRGVPSYEQY
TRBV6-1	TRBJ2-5	ASSESQYSGGSTGTQY
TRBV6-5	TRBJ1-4	ASRPDRGGKLF
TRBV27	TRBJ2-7	ASSSPPSGEQY
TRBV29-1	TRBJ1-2	SVDQRQGGTPYGYT
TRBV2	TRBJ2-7	ASSSLGDEQY
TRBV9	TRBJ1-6	ASSPTDTVSYSPLH
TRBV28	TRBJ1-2	ASSAGDAGGYT
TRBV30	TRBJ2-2	AWSVNRGAGELF
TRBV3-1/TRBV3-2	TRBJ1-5	ASSQDSQPQH
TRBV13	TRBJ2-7	ASSLTWTSGSGEQY
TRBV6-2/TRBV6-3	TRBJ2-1	ASSTLRGGPYNEQF
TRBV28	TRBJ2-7	ASSLSGLPPSYEQY